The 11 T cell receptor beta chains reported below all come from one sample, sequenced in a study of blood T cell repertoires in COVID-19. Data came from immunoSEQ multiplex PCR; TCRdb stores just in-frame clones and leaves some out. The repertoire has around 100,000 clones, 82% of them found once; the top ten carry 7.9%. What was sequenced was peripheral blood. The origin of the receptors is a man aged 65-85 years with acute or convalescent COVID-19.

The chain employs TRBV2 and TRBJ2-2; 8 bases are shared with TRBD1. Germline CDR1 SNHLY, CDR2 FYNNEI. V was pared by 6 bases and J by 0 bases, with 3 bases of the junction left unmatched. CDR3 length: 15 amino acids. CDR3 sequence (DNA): TGTGCCAGCAGGGCGACAGGGGCGAACACCGGGGAGCTGTTTTTT. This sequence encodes CASRATGANTGELFF.

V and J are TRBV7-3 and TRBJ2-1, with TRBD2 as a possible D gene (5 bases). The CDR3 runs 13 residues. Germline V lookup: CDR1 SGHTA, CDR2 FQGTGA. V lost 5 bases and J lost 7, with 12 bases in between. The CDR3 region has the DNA TGTGCCAGCAGCCCAACTAGTGTGAATGAGCAGTTCTTC. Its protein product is CASSPTSVNEQFF.

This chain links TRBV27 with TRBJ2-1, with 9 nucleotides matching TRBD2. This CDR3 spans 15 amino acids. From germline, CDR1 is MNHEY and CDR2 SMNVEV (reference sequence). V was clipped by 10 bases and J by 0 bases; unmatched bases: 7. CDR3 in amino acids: CATSSGDRSYNEQFF. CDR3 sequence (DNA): TGTGCCACTTCTAGCGGGGACCGCTCCTACAATGAGCAGTTCTTC.

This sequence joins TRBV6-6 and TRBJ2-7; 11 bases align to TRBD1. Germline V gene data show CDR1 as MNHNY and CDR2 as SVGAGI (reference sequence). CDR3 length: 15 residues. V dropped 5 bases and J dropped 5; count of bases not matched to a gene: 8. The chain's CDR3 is CASSPRDRGSHEQYF. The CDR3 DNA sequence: TGTGCCAGCAGTCCCCGGGACAGGGGGTCTCACGAGCAGTACTTC.

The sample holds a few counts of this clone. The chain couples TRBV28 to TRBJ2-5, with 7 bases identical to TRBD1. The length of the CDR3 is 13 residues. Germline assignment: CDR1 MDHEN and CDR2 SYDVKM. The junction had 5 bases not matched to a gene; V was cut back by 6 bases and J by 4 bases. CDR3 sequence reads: CASSPTGVETQYF. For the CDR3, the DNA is TGTGCCAGCAGCCCTACAGGGGTAGAGACCCAGTACTTC.

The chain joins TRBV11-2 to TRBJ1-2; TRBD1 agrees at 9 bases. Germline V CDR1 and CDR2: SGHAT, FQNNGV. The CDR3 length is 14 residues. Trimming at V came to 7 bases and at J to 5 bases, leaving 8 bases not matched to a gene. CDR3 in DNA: TGTGCCAGCACCTTCACAGGGGGCGCATATGGCTACACCTTC. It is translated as CASTFTGGAYGYTF.

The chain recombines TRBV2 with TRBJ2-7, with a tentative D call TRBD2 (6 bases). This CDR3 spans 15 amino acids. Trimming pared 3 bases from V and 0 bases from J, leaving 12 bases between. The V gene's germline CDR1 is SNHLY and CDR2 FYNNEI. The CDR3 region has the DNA TGTGCCAGCAGTGACGGGCGGGGCATCTCCTACGAGCAGTACTTC. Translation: CASSDGRGISYEQYF.

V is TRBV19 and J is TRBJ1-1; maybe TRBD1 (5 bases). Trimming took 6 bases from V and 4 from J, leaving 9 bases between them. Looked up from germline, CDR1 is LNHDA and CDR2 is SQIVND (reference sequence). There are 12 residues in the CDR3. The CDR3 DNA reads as TGTGCCAGTAGAGCAGGGCGCACTGAAGCTTTCTTT. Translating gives CASRAGRTEAFF.

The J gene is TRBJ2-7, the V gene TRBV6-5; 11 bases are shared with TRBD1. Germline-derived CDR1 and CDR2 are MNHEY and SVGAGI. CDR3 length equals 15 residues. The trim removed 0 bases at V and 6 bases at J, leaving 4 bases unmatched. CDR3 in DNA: TGTGCCAGCAGTTACTCGACGGGACAGGGGGGCGAGCAGTACTTC. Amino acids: CASSYSTGQGGEQYF.

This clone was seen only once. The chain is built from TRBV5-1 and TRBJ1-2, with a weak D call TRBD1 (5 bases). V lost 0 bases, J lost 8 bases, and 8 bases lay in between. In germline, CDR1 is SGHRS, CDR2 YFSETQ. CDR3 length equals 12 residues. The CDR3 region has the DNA TGCGCCAGCAGCTTGGATACAGGCGGCTACACCTTC. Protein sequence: CASSLDTGGYTF.

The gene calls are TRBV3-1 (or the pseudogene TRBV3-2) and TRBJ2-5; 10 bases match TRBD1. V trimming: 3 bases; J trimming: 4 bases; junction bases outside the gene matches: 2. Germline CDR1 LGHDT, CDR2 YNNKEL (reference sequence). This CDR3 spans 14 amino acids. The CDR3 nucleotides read TGTGCCAGCAGCCAGGGACAGGGGATAGAGACCCAGTACTTC. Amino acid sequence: CASSQGQGIETQYF.